This is a list of T cell receptor beta chains from one sample in a study of vaccination and CD4 T cells after COVID-19. TCRdb fed the PCR reads into MiXCR, producing one record per CDR3 protein. The sample holds about 15,000 distinct CDR3 sequences; around two fifths are singletons and the top ten take around a sixth. These receptors' antigens are unknown. What was sequenced was cultured CD4+ T cells from blood. Receptors were obtained from a human donor with COVID-19. CDR3s include the opening cysteine and the closing phenylalanine or tryptophan. A D gene is named only where the DNA matches it firmly. Where a row states a size, it is once, few, many or the class of an expanded clone; other rows omit it.

cdr3_nt	cdr3_aa	d_call	j_call	v_call	clone_size
TGTGCCACCAGCAGGAGACTAGCGGGGGTGGGCCAAGAGACCCAGTACTTC	CATSRRLAGVGQETQYF	TRBD2	TRBJ2-5	TRBV15	.
TGCAGTGCTAGACGTCCGGGGGCTGAAGCTTTCTTT	CSARRPGAEAFF	.	TRBJ1-1	TRBV20-1	few
TGTGCCAGTAGTGTGGGCGGGTCAGATACGCAGTATTTT	CASSVGGSDTQYF	.	TRBJ2-3	TRBV19	.
TGTGCTAGCAGCTTGAACTCCAATTCACCCCTCCACTTT	CASSLNSNSPLHF	.	TRBJ1-6	TRBV7-7	.
TGTGCCATCGAGGGCTCCGGAAACACCATATATTTT	CAIEGSGNTIYF	.	TRBJ1-3	TRBV10-3	few
TGCAGCGTTGAAAGCTCCTACGAGCAGTACTTC	CSVESSYEQYF	.	TRBJ2-7	TRBV29-1	.
TGTGCCAGCAGTTTACCCAAACAGTATGGCTACACCTTC	CASSLPKQYGYTF	.	TRBJ1-2	TRBV28	.
TGTGCCAGTAGTCGCCAGGCCGGGCCTAGGGTATCCCAGCATTTT	CASSRQAGPRVSQHF	.	TRBJ1-5	TRBV19	.
TGTGCCAGCAGCCGGGGCGCCGGAGGGGATGAAAAACTGTTTTTT	CASSRGAGGDEKLFF	.	TRBJ1-4	TRBV6-1	.
TGTGCCAGCAGGGGGTCAGGAGGGAGGTTAGCCGGGGAGCTGTTTTTT	CASRGSGGRLAGELFF	.	TRBJ2-2	TRBV2	few
TGTGCCAGCAGCGCCGAAGGGAGAGCTTTCTTT	CASSAEGRAFF	.	TRBJ1-1	TRBV28	.
TGTGCCAGCAGCTTATTACGCAGCTCCTACGAGCAGTACTTC	CASSLLRSSYEQYF	.	TRBJ2-7	TRBV7-2	.
TGTGCCAGCAGTTACTCGACGACAACCGCCTACGAGCAGTACTTC	CASSYSTTTAYEQYF	.	TRBJ2-7	TRBV6-2/TRBV6-3	few
TGTGCCAGCATGGGTCGGGCGGAGAGTGTGGAGACCCAGTACTTC	CASMGRAESVETQYF	.	TRBJ2-5	TRBV6-1	.
TGTGCCAGCAGCCAAGAACAGATTCAGTTGAACACTGAAGCTTTCTTT	CASSQEQIQLNTEAFF	.	TRBJ1-1	TRBV14	.
TGCAGTGCTAGAGGCGGGGACAGCTATGGCTACACCTTC	CSARGGDSYGYTF	TRBD1	TRBJ1-2	TRBV20-1	medium-sized
TGTGCCAGCACCGAGCGATCACAATCGGTCTATGGCTACACCTTC	CASTERSQSVYGYTF	.	TRBJ1-2	TRBV6-1	.
TGCAGCGTTTTGAGGGCGGCTAACTATGGCTACACCTTC	CSVLRAANYGYTF	.	TRBJ1-2	TRBV29-1	few
TGTGCCAGTAGTATGTCGGCGAACACCGGGGAGCTGTTTTTT	CASSMSANTGELFF	.	TRBJ2-2	TRBV19	.
TGCGCCAGCAGCTTGGGTCAGGGATCCCAAGAGACCCAGTACTTC	CASSLGQGSQETQYF	.	TRBJ2-5	TRBV5-1	.
TGTGCCAGCAACCCTCTCGGGGTCACTAACTATGGCTACACCTTC	CASNPLGVTNYGYTF	.	TRBJ1-2	TRBV28	few
TGTGCCAGCAGCCCCGACCGCGAAGCTTACGAGCAGTACTTC	CASSPDREAYEQYF	.	TRBJ2-7	TRBV7-9	few
TGTGCCAGCAGCTCCGGGACAGAAGTTCTCTATGGCTACACCTTC	CASSSGTEVLYGYTF	TRBD1	TRBJ1-2	TRBV2	.
TGTGCCAGCAGTTACACGGGGGACACTGAAGCTTTCTTT	CASSYTGDTEAFF	.	TRBJ1-1	TRBV6-5	.
TGTGCCAGCAGTCCGGGGGACCTCGGTCAAGAGACCCAGTACTTC	CASSPGDLGQETQYF	.	TRBJ2-5	TRBV28	.
TGTGCCAGCAGTTCGGGACAGGGTTACTCTGGGGCCAACGTCCTGACTTTC	CASSSGQGYSGANVLTF	TRBD1	TRBJ2-6	TRBV6-5	.
TGTGCCAGCAGCTTAGTGGGGGCAGTTAATCAGCCCCAGCATTTT	CASSLVGAVNQPQHF	.	TRBJ1-5	TRBV7-8	.
TGTGCCAGCAGTTTATCGAACGGTGCCACCGGGGAGCTGTTTTTT	CASSLSNGATGELFF	.	TRBJ2-2	TRBV27	few
TGTGCCAGCAGTGGAGGGAGGAACATTCAGTACTTC	CASSGGRNIQYF	.	TRBJ2-4	TRBV25-1	.
TGTGCCAGTAGTCTGAGGAGGGGAACCAATCAGCCCCAGCATTTT	CASSLRRGTNQPQHF	.	TRBJ1-5	TRBV19	.
TGTGCCAGCAGTTCCCGGACGGGGGAGCAGTTCTTC	CASSSRTGEQFF	.	TRBJ2-1	TRBV27	.
TGTGCCACCAGTGTCGCGGGGTCCACCTACGAGCAGTACTTC	CATSVAGSTYEQYF	.	TRBJ2-7	TRBV24-1	.
TGTGCCAGCAGCTTTCAGGGGGGGTCCTACAATGAGCAGTTCTTC	CASSFQGGSYNEQFF	.	TRBJ2-1	TRBV11-2	few
TGTGCCAGCAGTCACCGACAGGGGGCGCGGAACACTGAAGCTTTCTTT	CASSHRQGARNTEAFF	TRBD1	TRBJ1-1	TRBV27	.
TGTGCCACCAGCCATGGGGGACAGAGTTACGAGCAGTACTTC	CATSHGGQSYEQYF	TRBD1	TRBJ2-7	TRBV15	few
TGTGCCAGCAGCTCAAAGACCGGGGGCCCTCTACTAGAGCAGTTCTTC	CASSSKTGGPLLEQFF	.	TRBJ2-1	TRBV7-9	.
TGTGCCAGTAGTCCGAATCTGCCGGAGACCCAGTACTTC	CASSPNLPETQYF	.	TRBJ2-5	TRBV19	few
TGTGCCAGCAGCTTAGCGCAGGGAGGCGGAGGCAATCAGCCCCAGCATTTT	CASSLAQGGGGNQPQHF	.	TRBJ1-5	TRBV7-8	.
TGTGCCACCAGCAGGGCCGCTGAAAAACCGTTTTTT	CATSRAAEKPFF	.	TRBJ1-4	TRBV15	.
TGTGCCAGCAGCTTTTCGGGGGGGCCTCGTACCGGGGAGCTGTTTTTT	CASSFSGGPRTGELFF	TRBD2	TRBJ2-2	TRBV7-2	.
TGTGCCTCAGCGGGGGGTCCCGGGGAGCTGTTTTTT	CASAGGPGELFF	TRBD2	TRBJ2-2	TRBV10-3	.
TGTGCCAGCAAAGGAACACTGAACACTGAAGCTTTCTTT	CASKGTLNTEAFF	.	TRBJ1-1	TRBV6-1	.
TGCGCCAGCAGCCGTGGGGGAGAGGAGACCCAGTACTTC	CASSRGGEETQYF	.	TRBJ2-5	TRBV5-1	.
TGTGCCAGCAGTGAAGCGCTTGCCAGGGGGCGAGAGACCCAGTACTTC	CASSEALARGRETQYF	TRBD1	TRBJ2-5	TRBV6-1	few
TGTGCTAGTGGTTTCGGAGAGACCCAGTACTTC	CASGFGETQYF	.	TRBJ2-5	TRBV12-5	once
TGCAGTGCTCACCTAGGGGTCCGGGACATTCAGTACTTC	CSAHLGVRDIQYF	.	TRBJ2-4	TRBV20-1	few
TGCGCCAGCAACTCCGGGACAGGGAGTTACGAGCAGTACTTC	CASNSGTGSYEQYF	TRBD1	TRBJ2-7	TRBV10-1	.
TGTGCCAGCAGTGCCCCGTCGGAACCCCTCCACTTT	CASSAPSEPLHF	.	TRBJ1-6	TRBV6-1	few
TGTGCCAGCAGCCAGACTAGCGGGAGGAGCCAAGATACGCAGTATTTT	CASSQTSGRSQDTQYF	TRBD2	TRBJ2-3	TRBV7-2	few
TGTGCCATCAGTGAGTTACCCACAGATACGCAGTATTTT	CAISELPTDTQYF	.	TRBJ2-3	TRBV10-3	.
TGTGCCAGCAGCGCCGGGACAGGAGGCTACGAGCAGTACTTC	CASSAGTGGYEQYF	TRBD1	TRBJ2-7	TRBV9	.
TGTGCCAGCACGGGGGAGGGGGCATCTGCGAACACCGGGGAGCTGTTTTTT	CASTGEGASANTGELFF	.	TRBJ2-2	TRBV5-4	.